This entry lists 15 T cell receptor beta chains sequenced from one sample in a study of OX40 agonist ivuxolimab in advanced cancers. Method: immunoSEQ multiplex PCR; TCRdb's copy keeps in-frame clones and lacks some. The sample comprises roughly 70,000 clones, around 83% of which are singletons, and over 0.4% rests with the top ten. The sample consisted of CD4+ or CD8+ T cells sorted from blood, taken in a trial of the OX40 agonist ivuxolimab. The receptors were gathered from an adult with an advanced solid tumor such as melanoma, head and neck, liver or kidney cancer.

The chain links TRBV28 to TRBJ2-3; 8 bases match TRBD1. Germline CDR1 is MDHEN and CDR2 is SYDVKM. This CDR3 has 15 amino acids. V was clipped by 4 bases and J by 2 bases; unmatched bases: 5. The CDR3 here is CASSSGTGFTDTQYF. The CDR3, as DNA: TGTGCCAGCAGTTCCGGGACAGGCTTCACAGATACGCAGTATTTT.

The chain links TRBV5-8 to TRBJ1-5; a weak D match, TRBD1 (6 bases). The V end was cut by 2 bases, the J end by 5 bases, with 8 bases between. The CDR3 runs to 13 residues. The germline V gene encodes CDR1 SGHTS and CDR2 YDEGEE. CDR3 DNA: TGTGCCAGCAGCTTACACAGGGATCAGCCCCAGCATTTT. This encodes CASSLHRDQPQHF.

The rearrangement joins TRBV28 to TRBJ1-3, with D possibly matching TRBD1 (5 bases). V shed 7 bases and J shed 1 base, with 11 bases lying between them. This CDR3 comprises 14 residues. Germline CDR1 and CDR2: MDHEN and SYDVKM. The CDR3 nucleotides read TGTGCCAGCACCACGACAGAATCTGGAAACACCATATATTTT. This sequence encodes CASTTTESGNTIYF.

The gene calls are TRBV6-6 and TRBJ1-2; D not resolved. The CDR3 has 13 residues. Germline CDR1 MNHNY, CDR2 SVGAGI (reference sequence). V was pared by 3 bases and J by 1 base, with 6 bases between. CDR3 nucleotides: TGTGCCAGCAGTTATTCGGTTAACTATGGCTACACCTTC. It specifies CASSYSVNYGYTF.

A single count supports this clone. V is TRBV19 and J is TRBJ2-7; D unclear. This CDR3 spans 13 amino acids. Trimming cost V 2 bases and J 6 bases, with 11 bases left between them. CDR1 and CDR2 (germline): LNHDA, SQIVND (reference sequence). The CDR3 DNA follows: TGTGCCAGTAGTATAAGGCCAGTGAGCGAGCAGTACTTC. It is translated as CASSIRPVSEQYF. Full variable domain (outside the CDR3, taken from reference TRBV19 and TRBJ2-7): DGGITQSPKYLFRKEGQNVTLSCEQNLNHDAMYWYRQDPGQGLRLIYYSQIVNDFQKGDIAEGYSVSREKKESFPLTVTSAQKNPTAFYLCASSIRPVSEQYFGPGTRLTVT.

The DNA for the CDR3 is TGTGCCAGTAGTTGGACAGACGTAAGAGGGAACCATGAGCAGTTCTTC. It yields the protein CASSWTDVRGNHEQFF. The V and J genes are TRBV19 and TRBJ2-1, with D perhaps TRBD1 (6 bases). The germline gives CDR1 LNHDA, CDR2 SQIVND (reference sequence). The CDR3 runs to 16 residues. Between the trimmed V and J ends, which lost 5 bases and 8 bases, there was a span of 22 bases.

The J gene is TRBJ2-1, the V gene TRBV7-2; a possible D gene is TRBD1 (6 bases). Germline V gene sequence: CDR1 SGHTA, CDR2 FQGNSA. The V gene lost 5 bases and the J gene lost 6 bases, with 11 bases spanning the gap. The CDR3 is 13 residues long. CDR3: CASSAGQPNEQFF. CDR3 sequence (DNA): TGTGCCAGCAGCGCCGGACAGCCCAATGAGCAGTTCTTC. Full variable domain (outside the CDR3, taken from reference TRBV7-2 and TRBJ2-1): GAGVSQSPSNKVTEKGKDVELRCDPISGHTALYWYRQSLGQGLEFLIYFQGNSAPDKSGLPSDRFSAERTGGSVSTLTIQRTQQEDSAVYLCASSAGQPNEQFFGPGTRLTVL.

This sequence joins TRBV29-1 and TRBJ1-3, with 7 bases that match TRBD1. This CDR3 is built from 13 residues. The germline CDR1 and CDR2 sequences are SQVTM and ANQGSEA. The V segment lost 8 bases and the J segment 4 bases; nucleotides outside the gene matches: 8. The CDR3 DNA reads as TGCAGCTACACTTCAGGGGGAGGAAACACCATATATTTT. Amino acids: CSYTSGGGNTIYF.

The CDR3 region has the DNA TGTGCCAGCAGCCCAAGGAGCCGGGGGGACGAGACCCAGTACTTC. Amino acid sequence: CASSPRSRGDETQYF. The rearrangement links TRBV7-2 to TRBJ2-5; 7 nucleotides match TRBD2. CDR1 and CDR2 (germline): SGHTA, FQGNSA. The CDR3 length is 15 residues. With V trimmed by 5 bases and J by 5 bases, 11 bases remained unmatched.

V is TRBV5-1 and J is TRBJ2-1; perhaps TRBD1 as D (5 bases). V shed 0 bases and J shed 8 bases, with 18 bases lying between them. This CDR3 is 16 amino acids long. Germline V gene sequence: CDR1 SGHRS, CDR2 YFSETQ. Here the CDR3 reads CASSLAGPPRGDEQFF. CDR3 coding DNA: TGCGCCAGCAGCTTGGCAGGGCCCCCCCGCGGCGATGAGCAGTTCTTC.

The V and J genes are TRBV5-1 and TRBJ2-5, with 13 bases identical to TRBD2. This CDR3 is built from 16 residues. The ends lost 4 bases at V and 7 bases at J; junction bases unmatched: 10. Germline CDR1 reads SGHRS; CDR2 reads YFSETQ. This chain's CDR3 is CASSPPGLAGWGTQYF. CDR3 nucleotide sequence: TGCGCCAGCAGCCCACCGGGACTAGCGGGGTGGGGGACCCAGTACTTC.

This rearrangement joins TRBV11-3 to TRBJ2-2; 7 bases match TRBD1. The germline V gene has CDR1 SGHNT and CDR2 YENEEA. The V segment lost 2 bases and the J segment 3 bases; nucleotides outside the gene matches: 0. The CDR3 is 14 residues long. The CDR3 protein is CASSLQGDTGELFF. The DNA of the CDR3 is TGTGCCAGCAGCTTACAGGGGGACACCGGGGAGCTGTTTTTT.

The V call is TRBV5-1, the J call TRBJ2-5, with D maybe TRBD1 (6 bases). The V gene's germline CDR1 is SGHRS and CDR2 YFSETQ. This CDR3 comprises 14 residues. With 6 bases removed from V and 2 bases from J, the gap between germline ends came to 14 bases. CDR3 DNA sequence: TGCGCCAGCATTATTGGGGGCAAACAAGAGACCCAGTACTTC. Protein: CASIIGGKQETQYF.

This clone was recorded once. This chain connects TRBV19 to TRBJ1-1; TRBD1 matches 8 bases. Germline V gene sequence: CDR1 LNHDA, CDR2 SQIVND (reference sequence). This CDR3 has 17 residues. The junction had 15 bases not matched to a gene; V was cut back by 5 bases and J by 4 bases. For the CDR3, the DNA is TGTGCCAGTAGTCTCCTATTTCCAGGGGGCGTTGGCACTGAAGCTTTCTTT. This translates into CASSLLFPGGVGTEAFF.

The chain links TRBV18 to TRBJ2-1; no definite D call. The length of the CDR3 is 12 residues. In germline, CDR1 is KGHSH, CDR2 LQKENI. Trimming took off 6 bases at V and 10 bases at J, with 13 bases between the two ends. This chain's CDR3 is CASSPQRLEQFF. The CDR3 DNA is TGTGCCAGCTCCCCCCAGCGACTGGAGCAGTTCTTC.